The 23 T cell receptor beta chains below come from one sample, sequenced in a study of T cell responses to AZD1222 COVID-19 vaccine. Using immunoSEQ multiplex PCR, the repertoire was profiled, and TCRdb retains in-frame clones only, with some absent. Of some 150,000 clones in the sample, 86% are singletons; the top ten hold more than 5.5%. Sequences were derived from peripheral blood, sampled on day 0 of MenACWY control vaccination. The receptor set was obtained from an adult in good health.

The J gene is TRBJ1-6, the V gene TRBV11-2; no reliable D call. The ends were cut back, 0 bases at V and 12 bases at J, with 12 bases in the middle. CDR3 length: 14 residues. CDR1 is SGHAT, CDR2 FQNNGV, per germline. DNA of the CDR3: TGTGCCAGCAGCTTAGAGACGTACCTTGAACCCCTCCACTTT. Translated, it gives CASSLETYLEPLHF.

The chain couples TRBV7-9 to TRBJ1-2, with 10 bases identical to TRBD1. Per germline, CDR1 SEHNR and CDR2 FQNEAQ (reference sequence). This CDR3 region has 16 residues. Germline trimming cut 5 bases from V and 2 bases from J; bases unmatched to any gene: 8. The CDR3 DNA reads TGTGCCAGCAGCACCACCCGGGGACAGGGGAACTATGGCTACACCTTC. Translation gives CASSTTRGQGNYGYTF.

The chain links TRBV19 to TRBJ2-2, with D perhaps matching TRBD1 (5 bases). This CDR3 spans 14 amino acids. Germline CDR1 reads LNHDA; CDR2 reads SQIVND (reference sequence). V lost 3 bases to trimming and J lost 6 bases, with 11 bases between them. CDR3 amino acids: CASSMGRASGELFF. CDR3 sequence (DNA): TGTGCCAGTAGTATGGGCAGGGCGTCCGGGGAGCTGTTTTTT.

The V gene is TRBV5-4, the J gene TRBJ2-1; TRBD2 matches 8 bases. The CDR3 consists of 14 residues. V lost 4 bases, J lost 12 bases, and 12 bases stayed unmatched. Germline loops: CDR1 SGHNT, CDR2 YYREEE (reference sequence). The CDR3 nucleotides read TGTGCCAGCAGCCGAGACTTTAGCGGGGCGGGGCAGTTCTTC. Its translation is CASSRDFSGAGQFF.

This clone was recorded once. The rearrangement joins TRBV11-3 to TRBJ2-1; D is uncertain. Germline loops: CDR1 SGHNT, CDR2 YENEEA. The CDR3 has 11 residues. V was pared by 3 bases and J by 9 bases, with 6 bases between. The DNA of the CDR3 is TGTGCCAGCAGCTTTAGAGGTGAGCAGTTCTTC. This translates into CASSFRGEQFF.

The chain joins TRBV6-5 to TRBJ1-4; TRBD1 matches at 7 bases. The V gene end was trimmed by 2 bases and the J gene end by 5 bases; junction bases not matched to a gene: 5. This CDR3 has 15 residues. Germline V gene lookup returns CDR1 MNHEY and CDR2 SVGAGI. The CDR3 region has the DNA TGTGCCAGCAGTTACACCGGGACAGTGAATGAAAAACTGTTTTTT. Translation gives CASSYTGTVNEKLFF.

V is TRBV11-2 and J is TRBJ1-2; 10 nucleotides align to TRBD1. V lost 1 base and J lost 4; bases outside the gene matches: 3. Germline V lookup: CDR1 SGHAT, CDR2 FQNNGV. The CDR3 is 15 amino acids. Here the CDR3 reads CASSLGWDRGYGYTF. The CDR3 DNA reads TGTGCCAGCAGCTTAGGGTGGGACAGGGGCTATGGCTACACCTTC.

The chain recombines TRBV29-1 with TRBJ1-2, with D possibly TRBD1 on 6 matching bases. Germline-derived CDR1 and CDR2 are SQVTM and ANQGSEA. This CDR3 has 14 residues. The V end lost 4 bases, the J end lost 5 bases, and 17 bases lay between the germline ends. CDR3 nucleotide sequence: TGCAGCGTTGCCCTCCTGGACAGACGATATGGCTACACCTTC. The encoded protein is CSVALLDRRYGYTF.

The rearrangement uses TRBV5-6 and TRBJ1-2; 12 bases agree with TRBD1. Germline V gives CDR1 SGHDT, CDR2 YYEEEE. With V trimmed by 6 bases and J by 7 bases, 7 bases remained unmatched. This CDR3 region has 14 residues. The chain's CDR3 is CASILGQGAGGYTF. The CDR3 DNA reads as TGTGCCAGCATCCTGGGACAGGGGGCTGGTGGCTACACCTTC.

The V and J genes are TRBV3-1 (or the pseudogene TRBV3-2) and TRBJ2-3; D remains ambiguous. The V end lost 3 bases, the J end lost 1 base, and 5 bases lay between the germline ends. This CDR3 region has 13 residues. Germline V gives CDR1 LGHDT, CDR2 YNNKEL (reference sequence). The CDR3 DNA reads as TGTGCCAGCAGCCAGCAGGGCACAGATACGCAGTATTTT. Protein product: CASSQQGTDTQYF.

The J gene is TRBJ1-1, the V gene TRBV10-2; 8 positions agree with TRBD1. The CDR3 has 12 residues. Trimming removed 8 bases from V and 4 bases from J; junction bases left unmatched: 3. Germline V gene data show CDR1 as WSHSY and CDR2 as SAAADI. The CDR3 DNA sequence: TGCGCCAGCCGGCAGGGGGCCACTGAAGCTTTCTTT. Encoded protein: CASRQGATEAFF.

The chain has TRBV24-1 and TRBJ2-1, with 8 bases lining up with TRBD2. CDR1 is KGHDR, CDR2 SFDVKD, per germline. The CDR3 has 18 residues. V lost 4 bases, J lost 6 bases, and 16 bases stayed unmatched. CDR3 bases: TGTGCCACCAGTGACCCCCGAAGCCGGGGGGGCGGGATCAATGAGCAGTTCTTC. Its translation is CATSDPRSRGGGINEQFF.

The table lists this clone with a few counts. CDR3 nucleotide sequence: TGTGCCAGTAGTATTTGGCAGGACGCGCCTGAAGCTTTCTTT. Its translation: CASSIWQDAPEAFF. This chain connects TRBV19 to TRBJ1-1; no clear D gene. V was trimmed by 3 bases and J by 6 bases, leaving 14 bases between them. The CDR3 is 14 residues long. Per germline, CDR1 LNHDA and CDR2 SQIVND (reference sequence).

This clone was seen only once. The genes are TRBV5-1 and TRBJ1-2, with D tentatively TRBD1 (5 bases). V was cut by 4 bases and J by 6 bases, with 16 bases left in between. Germline CDR1 SGHRS, CDR2 YFSETQ. The CDR3 totals 14 residues. The CDR3 region has the DNA TGCGCCAGCAGCGGGGGGACTGTCCGGGATGGCTACACCTTC. Protein: CASSGGTVRDGYTF.

The chain links TRBV6-6 to TRBJ1-5; tentative D call: TRBD1 (5 bases). V dropped 3 bases and J dropped 9 bases, with 15 bases sitting between them. This CDR3 region has 14 residues. Germline V gene lookup returns CDR1 MNHNY and CDR2 SVGAGI (reference sequence). CDR3 in amino acids: CASSYGGTAWPQHF. The CDR3 DNA follows: TGTGCCAGCAGTTATGGGGGGACCGCCTGGCCCCAGCATTTT.

This clone is a singleton in its sample. The V and J genes are TRBV6-5 and TRBJ2-2; D remains unclear. This CDR3 is built from 15 residues. The V and J ends lost 8 bases and 2 bases respectively, with 15 bases between them. Germline CDR1 and CDR2: MNHEY and SVGAGI. The DNA of the CDR3 is TGTGCCAGCCGTTGGACGGATACCAACACCGGGGAGCTGTTTTTT. Translating gives CASRWTDTNTGELFF.

On this clone: The sample holds other DNA sequences that translate to the same CDR3. This chain's CDR3 is CASSSRGGYTF. DNA for the CDR3: TGTGCCAGCAGCTCCAGGGGGGGCTACACCTTC. The chain has TRBV11-2 and TRBJ1-2, with 7 positions matching TRBD1. V lost 4 bases to trimming and J lost 8 bases; unmatched junction nucleotides: 1. Germline V gene lookup returns CDR1 SGHAT and CDR2 FQNNGV. This CDR3 has 11 amino acids.

The chain uses TRBV5-4 and TRBJ2-5; no clear D gene. This CDR3 is 14 amino acids long. V was trimmed by 4 bases and J by 0 bases, leaving 10 bases between them. Looked up from germline, CDR1 is SGHNT and CDR2 is YYREEE (reference sequence). The CDR3 coding sequence is TGTGCCAGCAGCCCGGAACGATACCAAGAGACCCAGTACTTC. Its protein is CASSPERYQETQYF.

The chain has TRBV9 and TRBJ1-5; D remains ambiguous. Germline CDR1 is SGDLS and CDR2 is YYNGEE. The V and J ends lost 0 bases and 6 bases respectively, with 16 bases between them. CDR3 size: 16 residues. The DNA of the CDR3 is TGTGCCAGCAGCGTAGGTTCGGGGTTGGAGGGTCAGCCCCAGCATTTT. This codes for CASSVGSGLEGQPQHF.

This sequence joins TRBV5-6 and TRBJ1-6; D is undetermined. Deletions cut 2 bases from V and 5 bases from J, with 17 bases between. The CDR3 runs to 17 residues. Germline V gene lookup returns CDR1 SGHDT and CDR2 YYEEEE. CDR3 sequence reads: CASSFWPGSNDNSPLHF. The CDR3 DNA sequence: TGTGCCAGCAGCTTTTGGCCAGGTAGTAACGATAATTCACCCCTCCACTTT. The entire variable domain, with the rest obtained from reference TRBV5-6 and TRBJ1-6, is as follows: DAGVTQSPTHLIKTRGQQVTLRCSPKSGHDTVSWYQQALGQGPQFIFQYYEEEERQRGNFPDRFSGHQFPNYSSELNVNALLLGDSALYLCASSFWPGSNDNSPLHFGNGTRLTVT.

The chain has TRBV14 and TRBJ1-1, with TRBD1 identical over 9 bases. The CDR3 runs to 14 residues. Trimming removed 7 bases from V and 4 bases from J; junction bases left unmatched: 7. Per germline, CDR1 SGHDN and CDR2 FVKESK. The CDR3 protein is CASTSGTGLTEAFF. In nucleotides, the CDR3 is TGTGCCAGCACCTCCGGGACAGGGCTCACTGAAGCTTTCTTT.

The V and J genes are TRBV11-2 and TRBJ2-3, with 10 bases lining up with TRBD1. Germline V gene sequence: CDR1 SGHAT, CDR2 FQNNGV. V was clipped by 3 bases and J by 3 bases; unmatched bases: 9. This CDR3 has 17 amino acids. The CDR3 nucleotides read TGTGCCAGCAGCTTCCCTCGGACAGGGGGTCGAACAGATACGCAGTATTTT. It yields the protein CASSFPRTGGRTDTQYF.

The rearrangement links TRBV4-2 to TRBJ2-1; 10 bases agree with TRBD2. The V gene end was trimmed by 0 bases and the J gene end by 7 bases; junction bases not matched to a gene: 9. The CDR3 is 17 residues long. CDR1 is LGHNA and CDR2 is YNFKEQ in the germline V gene. The CDR3 is CASSQDGGLAGVNEQFF. CDR3 nucleotides: TGTGCCAGCAGCCAAGATGGGGGGCTAGCGGGGGTAAATGAGCAGTTCTTC.